One sample yielded the 32 T cell receptor beta chains listed below, sequenced in a study of beta chain features in type 1 diabetes. TCRB transcripts that were expressed got sequenced, as all of the isolated RNA had been reverse transcribed. Using immunoSEQ multiplex PCR, the repertoire was profiled, and TCRdb retains in-frame clones only, with some absent. Of under 150,000 clones listed, less than 9% are singletons. Sequenced sample: central memory CD4+ T cells from blood. The source of these receptors is a woman in her twenties or thirties in good health.

Points on this clone: A read error may account for a junction end that differs from germline. The rearrangement uses TRBV20-1 and TRBJ2-7, with D possibly TRBD1 on 6 matching bases. Germline CDR1 reads DFQATT; CDR2 reads SNEGSKA (reference sequence). This CDR3 region has 10 residues. This CDR3 reads CEGVGYEQYF. CDR3 bases: TGTGAGGGGGTCGGATACGAGCAGTACTTC.

This clone was seen a handful of times. The V call is TRBV19, the J call TRBJ2-7, with 10 bases lining up with TRBD1. Germline assignment: CDR1 LNHDA and CDR2 SQIVND (reference sequence). This CDR3 spans 15 amino acids. V lost 2 bases, J lost 4 bases, and 5 bases stayed unmatched. CDR3 in amino acids: CASSIQRQGAYEQYF. The CDR3, as DNA: TGTGCCAGTAGTATACAGCGACAGGGGGCTTACGAGCAGTACTTC. The full variable domain, completed using reference TRBV19 and TRBJ2-7, is DGGITQSPKYLFRKEGQNVTLSCEQNLNHDAMYWYRQDPGQGLRLIYYSQIVNDFQKGDIAEGYSVSREKKESFPLTVTSAQKNPTAFYLCASSIQRQGAYEQYFGPGTRLTVT.

The table lists this clone with a few counts. The CDR3 DNA is TGTGCCTCGCCTCGAGGCCCCCCTCTCGATGAGCAGTTCTTC. Its protein product is CASPRGPPLDEQFF. The chain uses TRBV6-5 and TRBJ2-1; D unresolved. CDR1 and CDR2 (germline): MNHEY, SVGAGI. Trimming took off 11 bases at V and 8 bases at J, with 22 bases between the two ends. CDR3 length: 14 amino acids.

This clone was picked up a small number of times. The genes are TRBV5-1 and TRBJ2-3; no clear D gene. Trimming pared 2 bases from V and 4 bases from J, leaving 5 bases between. Germline loops: CDR1 SGHRS, CDR2 YFSETQ. This CDR3 has 12 residues. This chain's CDR3 is CASSLEADTQYF. Here the CDR3 DNA reads TGCGCCAGCAGCTTAGAGGCAGATACGCAGTATTTT.

This clone has just a few counts. V gene TRBV6-5 combines with J gene TRBJ2-4; D uncertain. Germline assignment: CDR1 MNHEY and CDR2 SVGAGI. Trimming pared 7 bases from V and 1 base from J, leaving 14 bases between. The CDR3 totals 15 residues. CDR3 in DNA: TGTGCCAGCATGGAGTCTCTGGTGGCCAAAAACATTCAGTACTTC. Translating it yields CASMESLVAKNIQYF.

The rearrangement uses TRBV7-2 and TRBJ2-5; 9 bases align to TRBD1. Losses at the gene ends were 6 bases for V and 4 bases for J; bases not matched to a gene: 12. CDR3 length: 16 residues. CDR1 SGHTA and CDR2 FQGNSA come from the germline V gene. The CDR3 sequence: CASSPASGTGSETQYF. The CDR3 bases are TGTGCCAGCAGTCCCGCGTCCGGGACAGGGTCAGAGACCCAGTACTTC.

This clone was counted between two and nine times. This chain uses TRBV7-9 with TRBJ2-1, with D possibly matching TRBD2 (6 bases). Trimming took off 2 bases at V and 1 base at J, with 15 bases between the two ends. Germline-derived CDR1 and CDR2 are SEHNR and FQNEAQ (reference sequence). The CDR3 runs to 17 residues. This CDR3 is CASSLSVGGASYNEQFF. The CDR3 DNA reads TGTGCCAGCAGCTTATCGGTCGGCGGGGCTTCCTACAATGAGCAGTTCTTC.

This clone was seen many times. The J gene is TRBJ2-7, the V gene TRBV28; D might be TRBD1 (5 bases). Germline values: CDR1 MDHEN, CDR2 SYDVKM. Trimming removed 2 bases from V and 11 bases from J, with 13 bases in between. CDR3 length equals 12 residues. The CDR3 loop reads CASSLSDRSKYF. Written as DNA, the CDR3 is TGTGCCAGCAGTTTAAGCGACAGATCGAAGTACTTC. Together with reference TRBV28 and TRBJ2-7, the CDR3 gives the full variable domain: DVKVTQSSRYLVKRTGEKVFLECVQDMDHENMFWYRQDPGLGLRLIYFSYDVKMKEKGDIPEGYSVSREKKERFSLILESASTNQTSMYLCASSLSDRSKYFGPGTRLTVT.

This clone was seen a handful of times. CDR3 sequence reads: CASSEGGSFEVPYEQYF. The CDR3 region has the DNA TGTGCCAGCAGCGAAGGAGGCTCCTTCGAGGTTCCCTACGAGCAGTACTTC. The gene calls are TRBV9 and TRBJ2-7; weak D call: TRBD2 (5 bases). The V end was cut by 3 bases, the J end by 2 bases, with 21 bases between. Germline loops: CDR1 SGDLS, CDR2 YYNGEE. This CDR3 comprises 17 residues.

Only a few counts were recorded for this clone. The V and J genes are TRBV6-5 and TRBJ1-1, with D tentatively TRBD1 (6 bases). The CDR3 contains 14 residues. V lost 6 bases and J 5 bases, leaving 16 bases between the germline ends. The germline V gene has CDR1 MNHEY and CDR2 SVGAGI. CDR3 protein: CASRVRGERTEAFF. The CDR3 DNA reads as TGTGCCAGCAGAGTCAGGGGAGAGAGGACTGAAGCTTTCTTT.

The chain has TRBV7-9 and TRBJ2-7; no definite D call. There are 11 residues in the CDR3. CDR1 and CDR2 from the germline V gene are SEHNR and FQNEAQ (reference sequence). Trimming left V 3 bases short and J 2 bases short, with 2 bases between. The CDR3 coding sequence is TGTGCCAGCAGCTTCGCCTACGAGCAGTACTTC. Amino acids: CASSFAYEQYF. The whole variable domain, remainder taken from reference TRBV7-9 and TRBJ2-7, is DTGVSQNPRHKITKRGQNVTFRCDPISEHNRLYWYRQTLGQGPEFLTYFQNEAQLEKSRLLSDRFSAERPKGSFSTLEIQRTEQGDSAMYLCASSFAYEQYFGPGTRLTVT.

This clone showed up just a few times. The chain is built from TRBV18 and TRBJ2-7; D might be TRBD2 (6 bases). CDR1 and CDR2 (germline): KGHSH, LQKENI. Trimming pared 5 bases from V and 6 bases from J, leaving 17 bases between. This CDR3 has 14 amino acids. CDR3 coding DNA: TGTGCCAGCTCAGCCCTGGACTACGATGGCGAGCAGTACTTC. This codes for CASSALDYDGEQYF.

This chain joins TRBV4-3 and TRBJ2-1, with 8 bases that match TRBD2. Per germline, CDR1 LGHNA and CDR2 YSLEER. CDR3 length: 18 amino acids. The V and J ends lost 0 bases and 4 bases, in that order; junction bases with no gene match: 11. CDR3 region: CASSQDPQSSGTYNEQFF. The CDR3, as DNA: TGCGCCAGCAGCCAAGATCCCCAGAGTAGCGGGACGTACAATGAGCAGTTCTTC.

Only a few counts were recorded for this clone. Written as DNA, the CDR3 is TGTGCCAGCAGCCTAAACCCCTACAATGAGCAGTTCTTC. Its protein product is CASSLNPYNEQFF. This chain uses TRBV28 with TRBJ2-1; D not certain. Germline values: CDR1 MDHEN, CDR2 SYDVKM. The CDR3 contains 13 residues. Trimming cost V 6 bases and J 2 bases, with 8 bases left between them.

This clone was counted only a few times. This chain connects TRBV29-1 to TRBJ2-5; 9 nucleotides align to TRBD2. V was pared by 5 bases and J by 4 bases, with 5 bases of the junction left unmatched. CDR3 size: 13 residues. Germline CDR1 SQVTM, CDR2 ANQGSEA. CDR3 region: CSVQREEGETQYF. CDR3 sequence (DNA): TGCAGCGTTCAGCGGGAGGAGGGAGAGACCCAGTACTTC.

This clone was counted between two and nine times. The chain links TRBV28 to TRBJ2-7; 12 bases agree with TRBD2. The V gene end was trimmed by 5 bases and the J gene end by 2 bases; junction bases not matched to a gene: 10. The CDR3 is made up of 17 amino acids. Germline values: CDR1 MDHEN, CDR2 SYDVKM. This CDR3 reads CASSVPPGLAGTYEQYF. The CDR3, as DNA: TGTGCCAGCAGTGTGCCGCCGGGACTAGCGGGCACCTACGAGCAGTACTTC.

This clone occurred a few times. This chain links TRBV5-3 with TRBJ2-6; 10 positions agree with TRBD1. TRBV5-3 is recorded as an ORF, its role being uncertain. CDR3 size: 20 residues. The V gene end was trimmed by 6 bases and the J gene end by 4 bases; junction bases not matched to a gene: 19. CDR3 nucleotides: TGTGCCAGAATGGAAGATCCTCGACCGGGACAGGGGAAAGGGGCCAACGTCCTGACTTTC. Its translation is CARMEDPRPGQGKGANVLTF.

V usage is TRBV5-4 and J usage is TRBJ2-1; a possible D gene is TRBD2 (5 bases). Germline CDR1 reads SGHNT; CDR2 reads YYREEE (reference sequence). The germline V and J ends were trimmed by 1 base and 9 bases, with 8 bases remaining between them. The CDR3 spans 12 residues. The CDR3 here is CASSLNGIEQFF. The CDR3 region has the DNA TGTGCCAGCAGCTTGAACGGGATTGAGCAGTTCTTC.

There are a few counts of this clone. The chain's CDR3 is CASSLGRGADTQYF. Here the CDR3 DNA reads TGTGCCAGCAGTTTGGGGCGCGGGGCAGATACGCAGTATTTT. V and J are TRBV28 and TRBJ2-3; D might be TRBD2 (6 bases). CDR1 and CDR2 (germline): MDHEN, SYDVKM. The CDR3 extends over 14 amino acids. V shed 3 bases and J shed 4 bases, with 11 bases lying between them. Looking up the rest from reference TRBV28 and TRBJ2-3 gives the full variable domain: DVKVTQSSRYLVKRTGEKVFLECVQDMDHENMFWYRQDPGLGLRLIYFSYDVKMKEKGDIPEGYSVSREKKERFSLILESASTNQTSMYLCASSLGRGADTQYFGPGTRLTVL.

The chain combines TRBV9 with TRBJ2-7; a possible D gene is TRBD2 (5 bases). Trimming removed 0 bases at V and 12 bases at J, with 22 bases between. This CDR3 contains 15 residues. Germline CDR1 is SGDLS and CDR2 is YYNGEE. CDR3 amino acids: CASSVGPGLEASLYF. CDR3 coding DNA: TGTGCCAGCAGCGTAGGACCAGGCTTAGAGGCTAGCTTGTACTTC.

This clone was recorded a few times. The chain is built from TRBV28 and TRBJ1-2; D remains ambiguous. This CDR3 is built from 11 residues. CDR1 is MDHEN and CDR2 is SYDVKM in the germline V gene. The germline V and J ends were trimmed by 6 bases and 8 bases, with 10 bases remaining between them. The DNA for the CDR3 is TGTGCCAGCAGGGGAGAGTTCGGCTACACCTTC. It specifies CASRGEFGYTF.

The chain combines TRBV28 with TRBJ1-4; 7 bases agree with TRBD1. Germline loops: CDR1 MDHEN, CDR2 SYDVKM. The CDR3 loop spans 15 amino acids. Trimming cost V 3 bases and J 8 bases; bases outside gene matches: 9. CDR3 in DNA: TGTGCCAGCAGTTTTGGGGCAGGGGGAGGAGAAAAACTGTTTTTT. It specifies CASSFGAGGGEKLFF.

The gene calls are TRBV18 and TRBJ1-5; 8 positions agree with TRBD1. The CDR3 is made up of 14 amino acids. Germline loops: CDR1 KGHSH, CDR2 LQKENI. Unmatched junction bases numbered 6, after V lost 6 bases and J lost 5 bases. The chain's CDR3 is CASSKDREDQPQHF. In DNA form, the CDR3 reads TGTGCCAGCTCTAAGGACAGGGAGGATCAGCCCCAGCATTTT.

This clone was counted a few times. The chain combines TRBV5-6 with TRBJ2-3; 8 nucleotides match TRBD1. CDR1 is SGHDT and CDR2 is YYEEEE in the germline V gene. Trimming took 4 bases from V and 0 from J; bases not matched to a gene: 4. The CDR3 sequence is 15 residues long. CDR3 DNA: TGTGCCAGCAGCCTGAGACAGGGGAGCACAGATACGCAGTATTTT. Translated, it gives CASSLRQGSTDTQYF. Complete variable domain (other parts from reference TRBV5-6 and TRBJ2-3): DAGVTQSPTHLIKTRGQQVTLRCSPKSGHDTVSWYQQALGQGPQFIFQYYEEEERQRGNFPDRFSGHQFPNYSSELNVNALLLGDSALYLCASSLRQGSTDTQYFGPGTRLTVL.

This clone was found a few times. The chain couples TRBV6-1 to TRBJ2-7; possible D gene TRBD1, 6 bases. V was pared by 8 bases and J by 1 base, with 18 bases between. The length of the CDR3 is 15 residues. Germline V gene sequence: CDR1 MNHNS, CDR2 SASEGT. DNA of the CDR3: TGTGCCAGCCCTGCCAAGACAGGACTTTCCTACGAGCAGTACTTC. Protein product: CASPAKTGLSYEQYF.

Within the sample, this clone is medium-sized (0.01 to 0.1%). The gene calls are TRBV28 and TRBJ2-7, with 8 bases identical to TRBD1. Germline CDR1 and CDR2: MDHEN and SYDVKM. V lost 6 bases to trimming and J lost 0 bases; unmatched junction nucleotides: 7. The CDR3 extends over 15 amino acids. CDR3 DNA sequence: TGTGCCAGCAGGCTACAGGGGGAACGCTCCTACGAGCAGTACTTC. As protein: CASRLQGERSYEQYF.

The table lists this clone with many counts. In DNA, the CDR3 is TGTGCCAGCAGCCAAGATGGGACAGGGGGCAACACTGAAGCTTTCTTT. It yields the protein CASSQDGTGGNTEAFF. This chain connects TRBV4-2 to TRBJ1-1; 12 bases agree with TRBD1. J gave up 2 bases and V 0 bases, and 1 base lay outside the gene matches. Germline V gene lookup returns CDR1 LGHNA and CDR2 YNFKEQ. The CDR3 covers 16 residues.

This clone has more than one count but fewer than ten. The chain is built from TRBV19 and TRBJ2-4; D perhaps matches TRBD1 (5 bases). The CDR3 contains 16 residues. Trimming shortened V by 4 bases and J by 1 base, and 14 bases separated the two germline ends. Germline loops: CDR1 LNHDA, CDR2 SQIVND (reference sequence). In nucleotides, the CDR3 is TGTGCCAGTAGTAGTCAGGGCCTCATGGCCAAAAACATTCAGTACTTC. Its translation is CASSSQGLMAKNIQYF.

The chain recombines TRBV7-2 with TRBJ1-2; the D is unclear. V was shortened by 0 bases and J by 1 base, with 12 bases between the two germline ends. Germline assignment: CDR1 SGHTA and CDR2 FQGNSA. The CDR3 has 16 residues. The CDR3 bases are TGTGCCAGCAGCTTAGCTGGCGAGAGACTTAACTATGGCTACACCTTC. Amino acids: CASSLAGERLNYGYTF.

V is TRBV4-2 and J is TRBJ1-3; the match to TRBD1 covers 7 bases. With 0 bases clipped from V and 2 bases from J, the junction kept 10 bases outside the gene matches. CDR3 size: 18 residues. Germline lookup yields CDR1 LGHNA and CDR2 YNFKEQ. The CDR3 sequence is CASSQDKYRGGTGNTIYF. CDR3 DNA: TGTGCCAGCAGCCAAGATAAGTACAGGGGTGGAACTGGAAACACCATATATTTT.

This rearrangement joins TRBV30 to TRBJ2-1; D not resolved. V was pared by 3 bases and J by 15 bases, with 21 bases between. Germline CDR1 GTSNPN, CDR2 SVGIG (reference sequence). CDR3 length: 13 amino acids. In DNA, the CDR3 is TGTGCCTGGAGGGAGCCGATAGCCTACCTGGGGTTCTTC. Translation: CAWREPIAYLGFF.

In its sample, this clone was seen many times. The genes are TRBV5-1 and TRBJ2-5, with D hard to call. Germline-derived CDR1 and CDR2 are SGHRS and YFSETQ. The length of the CDR3 is 12 residues. V lost 3 bases and J lost 7, with 10 bases in between. The chain's CDR3 is CASSSPTGTQYF. DNA for the CDR3: TGCGCCAGCAGCTCCCCGACGGGGACCCAGTACTTC.